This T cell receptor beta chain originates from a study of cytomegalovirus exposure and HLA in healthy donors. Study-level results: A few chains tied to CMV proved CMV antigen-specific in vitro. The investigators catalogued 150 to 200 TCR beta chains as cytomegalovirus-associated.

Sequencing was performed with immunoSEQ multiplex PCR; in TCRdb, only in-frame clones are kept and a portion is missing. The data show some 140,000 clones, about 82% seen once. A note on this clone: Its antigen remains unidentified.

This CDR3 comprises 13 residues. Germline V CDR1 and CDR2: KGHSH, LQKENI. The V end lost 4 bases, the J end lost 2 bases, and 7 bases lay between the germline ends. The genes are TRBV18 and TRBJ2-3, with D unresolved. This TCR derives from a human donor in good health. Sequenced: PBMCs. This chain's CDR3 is CASSLRLTDTQYF. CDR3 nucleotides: TGTGCCAGCTCACTTAGACTCACAGATACGCAGTATTTT.